This passage covers 9 T cell receptor beta chains from one sample sequenced in a study of blood T cell repertoires in COVID-19. Generated by immunoSEQ multiplex PCR, the TCRdb table keeps only in-frame clones and is missing some. There are about 130,000 clones in the sample; roughly nine tenths occur only once, and roughly an eighth lies in the top ten. The specimen was peripheral blood. The receptor set was obtained from a woman between 70 and 85 years old with COVID-19, enrolled during active disease.

The chain is built from TRBV6-5 and TRBJ2-7, with 7 bases matching TRBD1. The CDR3 has 15 amino acids. V gave up 6 bases and J gave up 5 bases; unmatched junction bases: 13. From germline, CDR1 is MNHEY and CDR2 SVGAGI. As DNA, the CDR3 is TGTGCCAGCAGGGCAGACAGGGTTGGGTGGGACGAGCAGTACTTC. This sequence encodes CASRADRVGWDEQYF.

The CDR3 reads CASSLGQLYQPQHF. The CDR3 DNA sequence: TGTGCCAGCAGCTTGGGACAGTTGTATCAGCCCCAGCATTTT. The gene calls are TRBV7-8 and TRBJ1-5; 7 bases are shared with TRBD1. Germline V gene lookup returns CDR1 SGHVS and CDR2 FQNEAQ. Losses at the gene ends were 3 bases for V and 5 bases for J; bases not matched to a gene: 4. This CDR3 spans 14 amino acids.

The V call is TRBV4-1, the J call TRBJ1-2; perhaps TRBD1 as D (5 bases). The germline V and J ends were trimmed by 2 bases and 3 bases, with 7 bases remaining between them. Per germline, CDR1 MGHRA and CDR2 YSYEKL. CDR3 length equals 13 residues. CDR3 DNA sequence: TGCGCCAGCAGCCAAACAGGAGACTATGGCTACACCTTC. Residues: CASSQTGDYGYTF.

This chain links TRBV27 with TRBJ2-1, with 11 bases identical to TRBD2. This CDR3 is 15 amino acids long. V dropped 6 bases and J dropped 10; count of bases not matched to a gene: 11. The germline V gene encodes CDR1 MNHEY and CDR2 SMNVEV (reference sequence). CDR3 coding DNA: TGTGCCAGCAGCCGGACTGCTAGCGGGGGGCGAGAGCAGTTCTTC. Its protein product is CASSRTASGGREQFF.

The CDR3 sequence is CSVVGGQGYNEQFF. The CDR3 coding sequence is TGCAGCGTTGTTGGCGGACAGGGATACAATGAGCAGTTCTTC. V usage is TRBV29-1 and J usage is TRBJ2-1; 8 positions match TRBD1. This CDR3 has 14 residues. Germline-derived CDR1 and CDR2 are SQVTM and ANQGSEA. J was trimmed by 4 bases and V by 4 bases; bases with no gene match: 6.

The CDR3 coding sequence is TGCGCCAGCAGCGGGGCTCAGGGGATCGGAGTCGGGGAGCTGTTTTTT. This gives the protein CASSGAQGIGVGELFF. The chain links TRBV5-1 to TRBJ2-2; TRBD1 is a possible D gene (6 bases). CDR3 length equals 16 residues. CDR1 and CDR2 (germline): SGHRS, YFSETQ. Between the trimmed V and J ends, which lost 4 bases and 7 bases, there was a span of 20 bases.

The genes are TRBV10-3 and TRBJ2-1; 9 nucleotides agree with TRBD2. This CDR3 has 14 residues. Per the germline V gene, CDR1 is ENHRY and CDR2 is SYGVKD. V trimming: 6 bases; J trimming: 5 bases; junction bases outside the gene matches: 5. For the CDR3, the DNA is TGTGCCATCAGGGTAGCGGGGGCGGACAATGAGCAGTTCTTC. This codes for CAIRVAGADNEQFF.

The CDR3 sequence: CASSAEVSYNEQFF. Written as DNA, the CDR3 is TGTGCCAGCAGTGCTGAGGTCAGCTACAATGAGCAGTTCTTC. This chain uses TRBV6-4 with TRBJ2-1; unclear D gene. The germline gives CDR1 MRHNA, CDR2 SNTAGT. CDR3 size: 14 residues. The V gene lost 4 bases and the J gene lost 3 bases, with 10 bases spanning the gap.

The chain links TRBV2 to TRBJ2-3, with a tentative D call TRBD1 (7 bases). Trimming cost V 7 bases and J 6 bases, with 11 bases left between them. The CDR3 loop spans 12 amino acids. Germline CDR1 reads SNHLY; CDR2 reads FYNNEI. DNA of the CDR3: TGTGCCAGCACGACAGGGACTGATACGCAGTATTTT. It specifies CASTTGTDTQYF.